This T cell receptor (beta chain) originates from a study of cytomegalovirus exposure and HLA in healthy donors. Study observations and caveats: What a later analysis showed was that several of the most significant clusters appeared linked to common viral pathogens. V- and J-gene trimming of TCR beta was linked (in a later analysis) to a missense DCLRE1C variant.

This CDR3 is built from 15 residues. V dropped 6 bases and J dropped 7 bases, with 21 bases sitting between them. Germline V gene data show CDR1 as LGHNA and CDR2 as YNFKEQ. Comment on this clone: Its antigen is not known.

The PCR was carried out with 60 Vbeta primers and 13 Jbeta primers. Measured with immunoSEQ multiplex PCR; TCRdb has only the in-frame clones, and not every one. The data show some 170,000 clones, about 65% seen once. The rearrangement joins TRBV4-2 to TRBJ1-1; D may be TRBD1 (5 bases). Input material: PBMCs. This TCR was sampled from a woman in her 30s in good health and CMV-seronegative. The DNA for the CDR3 is TGTGCCAGCAGACTCGAGCGTGTGGGGGGGGATGAAGCTTTCTTT. Protein: CASRLERVGGDEAFF.